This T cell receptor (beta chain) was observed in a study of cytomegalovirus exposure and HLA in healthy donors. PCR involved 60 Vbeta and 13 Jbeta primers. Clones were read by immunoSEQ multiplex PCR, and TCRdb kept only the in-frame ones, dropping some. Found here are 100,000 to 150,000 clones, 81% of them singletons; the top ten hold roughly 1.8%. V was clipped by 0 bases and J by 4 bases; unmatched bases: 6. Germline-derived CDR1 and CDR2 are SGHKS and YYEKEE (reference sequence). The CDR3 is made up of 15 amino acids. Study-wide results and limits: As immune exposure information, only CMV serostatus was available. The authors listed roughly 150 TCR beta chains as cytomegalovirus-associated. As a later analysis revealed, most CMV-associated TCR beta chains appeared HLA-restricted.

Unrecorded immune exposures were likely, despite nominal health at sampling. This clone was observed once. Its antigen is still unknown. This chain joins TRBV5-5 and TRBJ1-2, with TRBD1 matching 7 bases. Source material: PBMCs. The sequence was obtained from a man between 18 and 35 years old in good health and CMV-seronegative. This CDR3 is CASSLVLGDSYGYTF. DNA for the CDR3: TGTGCCAGCAGCTTGGTTTTAGGGGACAGCTATGGCTACACCTTC.